This T cell receptor beta chain emerged from a study of blood T cell repertoires in COVID-19. Study in general: Researchers got acute and convalescent COVID-19 samples from the United States, Italy and Spain. T cells, B-cell-depleted T cells, or PBMCs provided the cDNA or gDNA that served as material.

The CDR3 length is 16 residues. V dropped 3 bases and J dropped 3 bases, with 18 bases sitting between them. Per the germline V gene, CDR1 is SGHVT and CDR2 is SQSDAQ. Sequenced by immunoSEQ multiplex PCR; TCRdb stores in-frame clones only, minus some. The profile shows about 160,000 clones, 82% of them singletons. One Seattle source followed patients from active infection through their disease course. The origin of this receptor is a middle-aged woman with COVID-19, enrolled during active disease. The chain carries TRBV7-4 and TRBJ2-7; D gene ambiguous. Material: peripheral blood. CDR3 in amino acids: CASSFYLLSYYYEQYF. The CDR3 coding sequence is TGTGCCAGCAGCTTTTATCTATTAAGTTACTACTACGAGCAGTACTTC. Full variable domain (rest looked up from reference TRBV7-4 and TRBJ2-7): GAGVSQSPRYKVAKRGRDVALRCDSISGHVTLYWYRQTLGQGSEVLTYSQSDAQRDKSGRPSGRFSAERPERSVSTLKIQRTEQGDSAVYLCASSFYLLSYYYEQYFGPGTRLTVT.